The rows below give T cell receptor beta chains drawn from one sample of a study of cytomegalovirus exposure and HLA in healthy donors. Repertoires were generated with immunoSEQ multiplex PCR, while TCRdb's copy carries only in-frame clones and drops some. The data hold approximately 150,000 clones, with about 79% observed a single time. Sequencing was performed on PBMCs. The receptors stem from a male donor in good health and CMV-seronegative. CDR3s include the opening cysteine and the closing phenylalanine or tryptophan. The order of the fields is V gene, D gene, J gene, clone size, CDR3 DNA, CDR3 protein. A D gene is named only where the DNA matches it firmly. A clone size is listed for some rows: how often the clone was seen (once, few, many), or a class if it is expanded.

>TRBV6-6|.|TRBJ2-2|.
TGTGCCAGCAGTAGGACTGCATCGAACACCGGGGAGCTGTTTTTT
CASSRTASNTGELFF
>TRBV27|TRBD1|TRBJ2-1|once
TGTGCCAGCAGTTTATCGCTGGGGGACAGGGGTTTTTATGAGCAGTTCTTC
CASSLSLGDRGFYEQFF
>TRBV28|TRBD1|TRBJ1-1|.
TGTGCCAGCAGTTCCTCGGACAGGGGGCAAGCTTTCTTT
CASSSSDRGQAFF
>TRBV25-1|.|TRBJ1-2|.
TGTGCCAGCAGTGAATGGGGGCATTTCGGCTACACCTTC
CASSEWGHFGYTF
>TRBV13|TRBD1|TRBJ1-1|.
TGTGCCAGCAGCCGGCGGGACAGGGGCATGGATGGCGCTGAAGCTTTCTTT
CASSRRDRGMDGAEAFF
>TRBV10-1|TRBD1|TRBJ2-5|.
TGCGCCAGCAGTGAGTCGATTGGGGACAGGGGCCAGACCCAGTACTTC
CASSESIGDRGQTQYF
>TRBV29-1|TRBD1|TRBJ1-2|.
TGCAGCGTTGAAGCGCAGGGGGCAGTCTATGGCTACACCTTC
CSVEAQGAVYGYTF
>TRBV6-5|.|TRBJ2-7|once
TGTGCCAGCAGTTACACCCCCTTAGCCGAGCAGTACTTC
CASSYTPLAEQYF
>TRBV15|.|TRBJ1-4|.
TGTGCCACCAGCACTAGTATAGGGGGGGGAGCGGAAAAACTGTTTTTT
CATSTSIGGGAEKLFF
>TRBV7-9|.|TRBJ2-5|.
TGTGCCAGCAGCGGAGGGTGGGGGGAGACCCAGTACTTC
CASSGGWGETQYF
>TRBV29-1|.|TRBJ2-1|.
TGCAGCGTTGAAGGTAGAAATGAGCAGTTCTTC
CSVEGRNEQFF
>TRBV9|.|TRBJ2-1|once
TGTGCCAGCAGCCAGATGGGCTATGAGCAGTTCTTC
CASSQMGYEQFF
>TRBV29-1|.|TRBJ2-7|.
TGCAGCGTTTCCCCCGACAGCTCCTACGAGCAGTACTTC
CSVSPDSSYEQYF
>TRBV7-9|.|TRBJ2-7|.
TGTGCCAGCAGCGAAGGACGGGGTGACGGGGTCGAGCAGTACTTC
CASSEGRGDGVEQYF
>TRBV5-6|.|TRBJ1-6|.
TGTGCCAGCACCCAGGGTTCCTATAATTCACCCCTCCACTTT
CASTQGSYNSPLHF
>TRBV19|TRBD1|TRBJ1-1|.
TGTGCCAGTGCGGGACAGGGTAACACTGAAGCTTTCTTT
CASAGQGNTEAFF
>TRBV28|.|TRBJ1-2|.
TGTGCCAGCAGTGGGGGGGGTAGAGGGTGGGGCTACACCTTC
CASSGGGRGWGYTF
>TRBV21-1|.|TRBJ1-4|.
TGTGCCAGCACCAAGGCCCGGGAGGGCGCTAATGAAAAACTGTTTTTT
CASTKAREGANEKLFF
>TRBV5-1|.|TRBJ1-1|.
TGCGCCAGCAGCTTGAGTCGGGGTAGGGAGACTGAAGCTTTCTTT
CASSLSRGRETEAFF
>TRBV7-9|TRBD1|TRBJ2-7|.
TGTGCCAGCAGCCATTACCGTACCGGACAGGGGGGTACCTACGAGCAGTACTTC
CASSHYRTGQGGTYEQYF
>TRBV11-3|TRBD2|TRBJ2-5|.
TGTGCCAGCAGCTTAGGACTAGCGGGAGGCTCGTACCAAGAGACCCAGTACTTC
CASSLGLAGGSYQETQYF
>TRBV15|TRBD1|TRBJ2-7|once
TGTGCCACCTCCCTCGTCGTGACAGGGGACGAGCAGTACTTC
CATSLVVTGDEQYF
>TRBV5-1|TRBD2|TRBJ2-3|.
TGCGCCAGCAGCTTGGATCCCGGGCTAGCGGGAGTTGCAGATACGCAGTATTTT
CASSLDPGLAGVADTQYF
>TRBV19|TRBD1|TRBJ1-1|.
TGTGCCAGTAGTGTCAGACAGGGCGACCGGGAAGCTTTCTTT
CASSVRQGDREAFF
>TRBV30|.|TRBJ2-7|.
TGTGCCTGGACTAGCGCAAGCTACGAGCAGTACTTC
CAWTSASYEQYF
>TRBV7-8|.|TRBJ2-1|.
TGTGCCAGCAGCTTCAGTACGGGATACAATGAGCAGTTCTTC
CASSFSTGYNEQFF
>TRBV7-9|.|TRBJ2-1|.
TGTGCCAGCAGCTACCCCGGGGGAGTTTCATACAATGAGCAGTTCTTC
CASSYPGGVSYNEQFF
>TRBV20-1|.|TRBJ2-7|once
TGCAGTGCTAGAGGAGGGTACGAGCAGTACTTC
CSARGGYEQYF
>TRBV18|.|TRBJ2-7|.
TGTGCCAGCTCACCCCGGGAAGGGACCTACGAGCAGTACTTC
CASSPREGTYEQYF
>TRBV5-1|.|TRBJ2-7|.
TGCGCCAGCAGCTTGGAACCGGGGGTTAACTCCTACGAGCAGTACTTC
CASSLEPGVNSYEQYF
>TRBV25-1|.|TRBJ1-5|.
TGTGCCAGCAGCCGCCCCTGGAGCTCGAGAACGCCCCAGCATTTT
CASSRPWSSRTPQHF
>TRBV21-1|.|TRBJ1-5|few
TGTGCCAGGAAATCGGGGGGAATACAGCCCCAGCATTTT
CARKSGGIQPQHF
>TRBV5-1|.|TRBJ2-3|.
TGCGCCAGCAGCTTGCCAATGGCCACAGATACGCAGTATTTT
CASSLPMATDTQYF
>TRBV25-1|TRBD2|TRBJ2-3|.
TGTGCCACCTTAGCGGGAGGGGGTCCCCGCACAGATACGCAGTATTTT
CATLAGGGPRTDTQYF
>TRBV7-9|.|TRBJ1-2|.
TGTGCCAGCAGCTTAGGACAGGCGCAACCCTATGGCTACACCTTC
CASSLGQAQPYGYTF
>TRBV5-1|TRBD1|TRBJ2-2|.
TGCGCCAGCAGCTTGGCGCAGGGGGCAGGGACCGGGGAGCTGTTTTTT
CASSLAQGAGTGELFF
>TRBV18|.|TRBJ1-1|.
TGTGCCAGCTCACCCGGACAGAACACTGAAGCTTTCTTT
CASSPGQNTEAFF
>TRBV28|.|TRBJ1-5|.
TGTGCCAGCAATCCTACAGGGTCAAATCAGCCCCAGCATTTT
CASNPTGSNQPQHF
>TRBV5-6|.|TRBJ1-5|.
TGTGCCAGCAGCTTAGGGGGGGATCAGCCCCAGCATTTT
CASSLGGDQPQHF
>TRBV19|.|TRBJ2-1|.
TGTGCCAGTAGATCCCCCCACTTCTACAATGAGCAGTTCTTC
CASRSPHFYNEQFF
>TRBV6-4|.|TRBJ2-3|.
TGTGCCAGCAGTGAAAGGGGCCCAGACACAGATACGCAGTATTTT
CASSERGPDTDTQYF
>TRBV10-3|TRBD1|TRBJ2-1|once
TGTGCCATCAGTGATCCGACAGGGCACAATGAGCAGTTCTTC
CAISDPTGHNEQFF
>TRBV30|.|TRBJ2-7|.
TGTGCCTGGAGCGGGGTCGCCTACGAGCAGTACTTC
CAWSGVAYEQYF
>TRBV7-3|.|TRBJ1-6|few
TGTGCCAGCAGCTGGGGGCCCAGCTCCTATAATTCACCCCTCCACTTT
CASSWGPSSYNSPLHF
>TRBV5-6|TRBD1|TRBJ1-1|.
TGTGCCAGCAGTTCTAGAGTACAGGGGAGAGCTTTCTTT
CASSSRVQGRAFF
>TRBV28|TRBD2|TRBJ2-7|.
TGTGCCAGCAGTTTTTGGGAGGGCAGCGAGACCGGGACTAGCGTTGCCTACGAGCAGTACTTC
CASSFWEGSETGTSVAYEQYF
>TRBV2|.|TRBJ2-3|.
TGTGCCAGCAGTCGCCGGGGTAGCGCCGATGGAGATACGCAGTATTTT
CASSRRGSADGDTQYF
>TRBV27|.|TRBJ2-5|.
TGTGCCAGCAGTTTTCAGGGGCCAGAGACCCAGTACTTC
CASSFQGPETQYF
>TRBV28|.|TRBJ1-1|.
TGTGCCAGCAGTTTAACGGTATACCCGAACACTGAAGCTTTCTTT
CASSLTVYPNTEAFF
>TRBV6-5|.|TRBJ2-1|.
TGTGCCAGCAGAAGAGGCGGACTAAACCAAAATGAGCAGTTCTTC
CASRRGGLNQNEQFF
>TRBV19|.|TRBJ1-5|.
TGTGCCAGTAGTATCGGGCAGGGATCCCGACAGCCCCAGCATTTT
CASSIGQGSRQPQHF
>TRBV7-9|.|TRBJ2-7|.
TGTGCCAGCAGCTTAGACCCCGGACAGTCCGAGCAGTACTTC
CASSLDPGQSEQYF
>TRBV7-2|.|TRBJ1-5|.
TGTGCCAGCAGCCCCCGTCGGGATCAGCCCCAGCATTTT
CASSPRRDQPQHF
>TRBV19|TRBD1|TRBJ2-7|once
TGTGCCAGTAGTACCGGGACAGGCTTCTACGAGCAGTACTTC
CASSTGTGFYEQYF
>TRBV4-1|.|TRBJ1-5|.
TGCGCCAGCAGCCAAGCGGGACACTTAGGGGATCAGCCCCAGCATTTT
CASSQAGHLGDQPQHF
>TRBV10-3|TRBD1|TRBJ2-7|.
TGTGCCATCAACCCGGGACAGGGGTCCTACGAGCAGTACTTC
CAINPGQGSYEQYF
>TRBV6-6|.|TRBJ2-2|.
TGTGCCAGCATCAAGGGGGGGGAAAACACCGGGGAGCTGTTTTTT
CASIKGGENTGELFF
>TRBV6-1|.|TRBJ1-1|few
TGTGCCAGCAGGCCCCGGGACACCAGAGGCACTGAAGCTTTCTTT
CASRPRDTRGTEAFF
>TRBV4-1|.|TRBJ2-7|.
TGCGCCAGCAGCCAAGTCGCCCGTTCAGACGAGCAGTACTTC
CASSQVARSDEQYF
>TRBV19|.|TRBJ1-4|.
TGTGCCAGTAGTGGGAGGCGCAGTGAAAAACTGTTTTTT
CASSGRRSEKLFF